This TCR beta chain came from a study of blood T cell repertoires in COVID-19. CDR1 SGHRS and CDR2 YFSETQ come from the germline V gene. The CDR3 runs to 14 residues. V lost 0 bases to trimming and J lost 8 bases, with 9 bases between them. Clones were sequenced by immunoSEQ multiplex PCR, and TCRdb holds only the in-frame ones, with some missing. The profile shows about 100,000 clones, 80% to 95% of them singletons. The sequenced sample was peripheral blood. The sequence was collected from a young man with COVID-19, enrolled during active disease. The V and J genes are TRBV5-1 and TRBJ1-6; D not resolved. CDR3 DNA sequence: TGCGCCAGCAGCTTGGGAGAAAAGTATTCACCCCTCCACTTT. Encoded protein: CASSLGEKYSPLHF.